The source of this T cell receptor (beta chain) is a study of blood T cell repertoires in COVID-19. On the study more broadly: The United States, Italy and Spain supplied acute and convalescent COVID-19 samples. T cells, B-cell-depleted T cells, or PBMCs provided the cDNA or gDNA that served as material.

The CDR3 runs 15 residues. Germline values: CDR1 LNHNV, CDR2 YYDKDF (reference sequence). Trimming pared 1 base from V and 5 bases from J, leaving 15 bases between. Per the study methods: Reference gene primer amplification yielded estimated nucleated cell counts. Clones were read by immunoSEQ multiplex PCR, and TCRdb kept only the in-frame ones, dropping some. V and J calls and clone size are given by that table; D and trimming were obtained from the DNA. The data hold roughly 150,000 clones, with approximately 83% observed a single time. The V call is TRBV15, the J call TRBJ2-7, with a weak D call TRBD1 (5 bases). The clonotype comes from a man in his 70s who had recovered from COVID-19. The sequenced material came from peripheral blood. DNA for the CDR3: TGTGCCACCAGCAGAGCATTCTCTTCAGGGCACGAGCAGTACTTC. This translates into CATSRAFSSGHEQYF.